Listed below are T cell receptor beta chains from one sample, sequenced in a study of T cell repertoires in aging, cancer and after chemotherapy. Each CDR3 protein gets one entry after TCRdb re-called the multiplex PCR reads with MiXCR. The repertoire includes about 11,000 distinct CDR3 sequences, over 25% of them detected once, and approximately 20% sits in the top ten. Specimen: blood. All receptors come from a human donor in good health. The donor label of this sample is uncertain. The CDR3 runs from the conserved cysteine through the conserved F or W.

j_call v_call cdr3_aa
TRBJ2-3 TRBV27 CASSYTRVGRQYF
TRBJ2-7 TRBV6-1 CASKQAATYEQYF
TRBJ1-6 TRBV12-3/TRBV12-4 CASSLSSSAFSGSPLHF
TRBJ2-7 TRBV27 CASRGFSYEQYF
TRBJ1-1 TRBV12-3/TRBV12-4 CANRTLNTEAFF
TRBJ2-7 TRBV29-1 CSVADGTYEQYF
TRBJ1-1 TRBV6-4 CASSDSSVSEAFF
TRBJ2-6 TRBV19 CASSRWRSGANVLTF
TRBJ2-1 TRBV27 CASSLGGNNYNEQFF
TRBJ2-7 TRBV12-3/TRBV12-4 CASSPSGSKSYEQYF
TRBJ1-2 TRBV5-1 CARSPGPGQNYGYTF
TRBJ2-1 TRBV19 CASSKAGGSYNEQFF
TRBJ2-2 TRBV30 CAWIGRRITGELFF
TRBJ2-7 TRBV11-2 CASSSWTNEQYF
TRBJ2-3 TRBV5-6 CASSSPTSGGDTQYF
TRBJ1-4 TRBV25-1 CASGSEQGLNEKLFF
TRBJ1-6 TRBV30 CAWREGSYNSPLHF
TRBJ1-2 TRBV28 CASTLGFGGYTF
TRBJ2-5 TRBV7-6 CASSLGLVREQETQYF
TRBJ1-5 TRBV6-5 CASSPQVAQPQHF
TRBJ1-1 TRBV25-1 CASRTDGRYTEAFF
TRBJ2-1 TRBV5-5 CASTGSGTAVNEQFF
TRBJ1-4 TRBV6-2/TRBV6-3 CASSSLDSATNEKLFF
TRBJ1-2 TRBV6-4 CASSEGNYGYTF
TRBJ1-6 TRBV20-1 CSASGLALHF
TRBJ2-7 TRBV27 CASSLIWAEEQYF
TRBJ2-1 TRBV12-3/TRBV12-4 CASSFPVAGGPANNEQFF
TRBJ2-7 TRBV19 CASAPTGTYEQYF
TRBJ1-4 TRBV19 CASSVCLNEKLFF
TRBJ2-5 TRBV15 CATSRDRGPRETQYF
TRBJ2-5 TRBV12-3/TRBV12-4 CASIDTDREGGTQYF
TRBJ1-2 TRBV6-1 CASTRGGTGDGYTF
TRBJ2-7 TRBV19 CASSIDPGSAEQYF
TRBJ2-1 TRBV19 CASTPGQGRVNEQFF
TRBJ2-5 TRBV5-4 CATQWTAQETQYF
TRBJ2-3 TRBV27 CASTPGRGFGRDTKYF
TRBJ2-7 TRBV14 CASSSLRTGGTYEQYF
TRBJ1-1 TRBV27 CASSSGRGWTTEAFF
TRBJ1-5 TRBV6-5 CASSHDRSNQPQHF
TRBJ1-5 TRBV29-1 CSVARDDNQPQHF
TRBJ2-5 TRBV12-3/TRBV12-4 CASRGQGGPQYF
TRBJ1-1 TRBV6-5 CASRLREGTEAFF